This T cell receptor beta chain was retrieved from a study of molecular identifiers for immune sequencing clone quantification. Previously described methods and listed TCR primers were used for bulk TCR libraries. MiXCR, run by TCRdb on the PCR reads, gives a single entry per CDR3 protein. The table shows 490,000 or so distinct CDR3 sequences, with roughly 26% occurring only once. The V gene lost 5 bases and the J gene lost 3 bases, with 2 bases spanning the gap. Germline V gene lookup returns CDR1 SGHVS and CDR2 FQNEAQ. The CDR3 is 11 amino acids. In this sample, this clonotype turned up many times. This chain uses TRBV7-8 with TRBJ2-1; the D is unclear. Sequenced: naive CD8+ T cells from blood, with Jurkat cell RNA spiked in. Subset denoted: FACS-sorted CD8+CD4-CCR7+CD45RA+ naive T cells. This sequence originates from a human donor in good health. Some libraries in this study had Jurkat cell RNA spiked in. CDR3 DNA sequence: TGTGCCAGCAGCGACTACAATGAGCAGTTCTTC. Its translation: CASSDYNEQFF.